Presented here are 22 T cell receptor beta chains from one specimen sequenced in a study of vaccination effects on CD4 cells after COVID-19. Assay used: immunoSEQ multiplex PCR; TCRdb lists only in-frame clones, some missing. The sample has about 45,000 clones, roughly four fifths seen once. Their antigen targets remain unknown. Under the ViraFEST assay, PBMC were stimulated with viral peptide pools so that antigen-specific CD4+ T cells expanded. Sequencing was performed afterwards. CD4+ T cells were isolated after nine to ten days of culture. It was between March and December 2020 that the person had a SARS-CoV-2 infection confirmed by PCR. Sequences were derived from CD4+ T cells from PBMCs cultured with a peptide pool, sampled before COVID-19 vaccination. These receptors all stem from a human donor who had a prior SARS-CoV-2 infection.

The rearrangement links TRBV6-1 to TRBJ1-2, with a tentative D call TRBD1 (5 bases). Per germline, CDR1 MNHNS and CDR2 SASEGT. V was cut by 2 bases and J by 3 bases, with 10 bases left in between. The CDR3 is made up of 14 amino acids. CDR3 DNA sequence: TGTGCCAGCAGTGAATGGGGGGGAGACTATGGCTACACCTTC. This encodes CASSEWGGDYGYTF.

J is TRBJ2-1 and V is TRBV18, with D unresolved. CDR1 is KGHSH and CDR2 is LQKENI in the germline V gene. Trimming pared 5 bases from V and 0 bases from J, leaving 14 bases between. This CDR3 is built from 16 residues. The CDR3 loop reads CASSMRSLSSYNEQFF. CDR3 in DNA: TGTGCCAGCTCAATGCGATCCCTAAGCTCCTACAATGAGCAGTTCTTC.

With regard to this clone: No conserved phenylalanine or tryptophan ends this CDR3, so it is likely a read error. It is unclear where the CDR3 begins or ends on the DNA, so no DNA is shown, and the CDR3 is as TCRdb lists it. V gene TRBV5-1 combines with J gene TRBJ1-1. Germline V gene lookup returns CDR1 SGHRS and CDR2 YFSETQ. Both ends counted, the CDR3 spans 9 residues. The CDR3 region is CASRIWTEV.

This clone showed up just a few times. This sequence joins TRBV21-1 and TRBJ2-7; whether TRBD1, the table's D call, matches the DNA was not checked. TRBV21-1 is a pseudogene locus. This CDR3 comprises 19 residues. This CDR3 is CASRKRGDRARGSSYEQYF. In DNA form, the CDR3 reads TGTGCCAGCAGGAAAAGGGGGGACAGGGCACGGGGTAGCTCCTACGAGCAGTACTTC.

This chain uses TRBV9 with TRBJ2-3, with a possible D match to TRBD2 (5 bases). V was trimmed by 0 bases and J by 4 bases, leaving 9 bases between them. This CDR3 contains 14 residues. Per germline, CDR1 SGDLS and CDR2 YYNGEE. This chain's CDR3 is CASSVGGSSDTQYF. CDR3 DNA: TGTGCCAGCAGCGTAGGTGGGAGCTCAGATACGCAGTATTTT.

This chain uses TRBV3-1 (or the pseudogene TRBV3-2) with TRBJ2-3; the D call may be TRBD1 or TRBD2 (5 bases each). The germline V gene encodes CDR1 LGHDT and CDR2 YNNKEL (reference sequence). The CDR3 loop spans 17 amino acids. V shed 1 base and J shed 6 bases, with 20 bases lying between them. The CDR3 bases are TGTGCCAGCAGCCAAGTTCCCCTAGGGGCGGGCTTCGATACGCAGTATTTT. It yields the protein CASSQVPLGAGFDTQYF.

The chain joins TRBV5-8 to TRBJ2-2; D is unresolved. The germline V gene encodes CDR1 SGHTS and CDR2 YDEGEE. The V end was cut by 3 bases, the J end by 1 base, with 10 bases between. The length of the CDR3 is 15 residues. The CDR3 DNA follows: TGTGCCAGCAGCTCAGGCGAATGGAACACCGGGGAGCTGTTTTTT. It codes for CASSSGEWNTGELFF.

This chain uses TRBV30 with TRBJ1-2; no clear D. The germline V gene has CDR1 GTSNPN and CDR2 SVGIG (reference sequence). The CDR3 contains 12 residues. V dropped 2 bases and J dropped 6 bases, with 10 bases sitting between them. CDR3 nucleotide sequence: TGTGCCTGGAGTCCCTTTGGGGATGGCTACACCTTC. Its translation is CAWSPFGDGYTF.

This clone was counted between two and nine times. The chain joins TRBV7-3 to TRBJ2-1; D is perhaps TRBD1 (5 bases). This CDR3 spans 13 amino acids. V lost 4 bases and J lost 9, with 13 bases in between. Germline V gene lookup returns CDR1 SGHTA and CDR2 FQGTGA. The CDR3 loop is CASSSQARGEQFF. In DNA form, the CDR3 reads TGTGCCAGCAGCTCACAGGCTAGGGGTGAGCAGTTCTTC.

This clone was recorded a few times. CDR3 bases: TGTGCCAGCAGCCAAGTTCTGGGGGTCGGAAATCAGCCCCAGCATTTT. Its protein product is CASSQVLGVGNQPQHF. V gene TRBV4-2 combines with J gene TRBJ1-5; D is possibly TRBD1 (5 bases). V lost 1 base and J lost 4, with 14 bases in between. The germline CDR1 and CDR2 sequences are LGHNA and YNFKEQ. CDR3 size: 16 residues.

The chain employs TRBV5-4 and TRBJ2-2, with 15 bases aligning to TRBD2. V lost 6 bases to trimming and J lost 6 bases; unmatched junction nucleotides: 9. Germline loops: CDR1 SGHNT, CDR2 YYREEE (reference sequence). The CDR3 has 17 amino acids. The DNA of the CDR3 is TGTGCCAGCACCCATCCGGGACTAGCGGGGGGCGCCGGGGAGCTGTTTTTT. This gives the protein CASTHPGLAGGAGELFF. Variable domain in full (rest from reference TRBV5-4 and TRBJ2-2): ETGVTQSPTHLIKTRGQQVTLRCSSQSGHNTVSWYQQALGQGPQFIFQYYREEENGRGNFPPRFSGLQFPNYSSELNVNALELDDSALYLCASTHPGLAGGAGELFFGEGSRLTVL.

This chain connects TRBV7-9 to TRBJ1-3; D unclear. The CDR3 extends over 13 amino acids. V lost 5 bases and J 8 bases, leaving 13 bases between the germline ends. Germline-derived CDR1 and CDR2 are SEHNR and FQNEAQ (reference sequence). CDR3 region: CASSPYAADTIYF. The CDR3 DNA sequence: TGTGCCAGCAGCCCTTATGCGGCGGACACCATATATTTT.

The V and J genes are TRBV18 and TRBJ1-4, with a tentative D call TRBD1 (5 bases). The germline CDR1 and CDR2 sequences are KGHSH and LQKENI. This CDR3 contains 15 residues. The V gene lost 4 bases and the J gene lost 2 bases, with 11 bases spanning the gap. CDR3 nucleotides: TGTGCCAGCTCACGACCGACAGACACTAATGAAAAACTGTTTTTT. This translates into CASSRPTDTNEKLFF.

The V call is TRBV5-6, the J call TRBJ2-1, with a weak D call TRBD2 (6 bases). The germline V and J ends were trimmed by 0 bases and 4 bases, with 11 bases remaining between them. This CDR3 contains 15 residues. The germline V gene encodes CDR1 SGHDT and CDR2 YYEEEE. The CDR3 DNA is TGTGCCAGCAGCTTGGCCCGGGACTGGTACAATGAGCAGTTCTTC. This translates into CASSLARDWYNEQFF.

J is TRBJ2-7 and V is TRBV29-1, with TRBD1 as a possible D gene (6 bases). Germline CDR1 is SQVTM and CDR2 is ANQGSEA. The CDR3 covers 12 residues. Trimming removed 6 bases from V and 4 bases from J, with 13 bases in between. This chain's CDR3 is CSVGHLTYEQYF. CDR3 DNA sequence: TGCAGCGTGGGACATCTAACGTACGAGCAGTACTTC.

The V gene is TRBV5-4, the J gene TRBJ1-1; D remains ambiguous. Germline CDR1 SGHNT, CDR2 YYREEE (reference sequence). Trimming shortened V by 4 bases and J by 8 bases, and 21 bases separated the two germline ends. This CDR3 has 15 residues. The CDR3 DNA follows: TGTGCCAGCAGCGCTGTTAGTATTGGGATGACGGAAGCTTTCTTT. It translates to CASSAVSIGMTEAFF.

The chain combines TRBV25-1 with TRBJ1-2; TRBD1 matches at 8 bases. V shed 6 bases, J shed 2 bases, and the junction held 5 bases outside the gene matches. Germline assignment: CDR1 MGHDK and CDR2 SYGVNS. The CDR3 has 14 residues. The CDR3, as DNA: TGTGCCAGCAGCCACAGGGGGGAAAACTATGGCTACACCTTC. Encoded protein: CASSHRGENYGYTF.

The V and J genes are TRBV2 and TRBJ2-1; no clear D. Germline CDR1 reads SNHLY; CDR2 reads FYNNEI. The CDR3 runs to 13 residues. The V end lost 6 bases, the J end lost 7 bases, and 13 bases lay between the germline ends. CDR3 bases: TGTGCCAGCAGGGCGCCGAATGGGAATGAGCAGTTCTTC. Translated: CASRAPNGNEQFF. The full variable domain, rest sourced from reference TRBV2 and TRBJ2-1, is EPEVTQTPSHQVTQMGQEVILRCVPISNHLYFYWYRQILGQKVEFLVSFYNNEISEKSEIFDDQFSVERPDGSNFTLKIRSTKLEDSAMYFCASRAPNGNEQFFGPGTRLTVL.

This chain uses TRBV5-1 with TRBJ2-7, with unresolved D. With 0 bases removed from V and 9 bases from J, the gap between germline ends came to 10 bases. CDR1 is SGHRS, CDR2 YFSETQ, per germline. The CDR3 is 12 residues long. The CDR3 sequence: CASSLEGSGQYF. In nucleotides, the CDR3 is TGCGCCAGCAGCTTGGAGGGCTCAGGGCAGTACTTC.

The V gene is TRBV7-2, the J gene TRBJ2-1; 8 bases align to TRBD2. The germline gives CDR1 SGHTA, CDR2 FQGNSA. The trim removed 1 base at V and 5 bases at J, leaving 4 bases unmatched. CDR3 size: 15 residues. CDR3 region: CASSLVRGGNNEQFF. CDR3 sequence (DNA): TGTGCCAGCAGCTTAGTGCGCGGGGGGAACAATGAGCAGTTCTTC.

The genes are TRBV7-9 and TRBJ1-1; D perhaps matches TRBD1 (6 bases). The CDR3 sequence is 15 residues long. Germline-derived CDR1 and CDR2 are SEHNR and FQNEAQ (reference sequence). Trimming left V 1 base short and J 9 bases short, with 18 bases between. The CDR3 spells CASSLGGQDRSKAFF. The CDR3 nucleotides are TGTGCCAGCAGCTTAGGGGGACAAGACAGGTCAAAAGCTTTCTTT.

V is TRBV28 and J is TRBJ1-3; D is ambiguous. Germline V gene sequence: CDR1 MDHEN, CDR2 SYDVKM. The V end was cut by 3 bases, the J end by 4 bases, with 10 bases between. This CDR3 region has 14 residues. In nucleotides, the CDR3 is TGTGCCAGCAGTTTCCCCGACGGAGGAAACACCATATATTTT. Protein: CASSFPDGGNTIYF.